This is a list of T cell receptor beta chains from one sample in a study of blood T cell repertoires in COVID-19. The repertoire was sequenced with immunoSEQ multiplex PCR; TCRdb's copy has only in-frame clones and lacks some. The profile shows some 64,000 clones, roughly 79% of them singletons. The sequenced sample consisted of peripheral blood. The receptors originated from a woman in her sixties with acute or convalescent COVID-19. CDR3s leave out the opening cysteine and the closing phenylalanine or tryptophan. D genes are given only for firm matches. Clone size appears in some rows only: once, few, many, or a class for an expanded clone.

>TRBJ1-6|TRBV7-8|-|12|-
ASSSSTAGVPLH
>TRBJ1-1|TRBV3-1/TRBV3-2|-|12|-
ASSQDYRYTEAF
>TRBJ2-7|TRBV28|-|10|-
ASSPPFYEQY
>TRBJ1-1|TRBV3-1/TRBV3-2|-|14|-
ASSQGGVGGGTEAF
>TRBJ1-1|TRBV6-5|-|12|TRBD1
ASSRDRVNTEAF
>TRBJ1-5|TRBV5-1|-|11|-
ASSLGPSQPQH
>TRBJ1-2|TRBV27|-|12|-
ASSLQQGNYGYT
>TRBJ2-7|TRBV5-6|-|13|TRBD1
ASSFDRALFYEQY
>TRBJ1-4|TRBV2|once|12|TRBD1
ASRGQPLNEKLF
>TRBJ2-2|TRBV5-1|-|13|TRBD2
ASSLGTSVAGELF
>TRBJ2-7|TRBV5-1|-|11|-
ASSPGPSYEQY
>TRBJ1-3|TRBV5-4|-|15|-
ASSLLAGASSGNTIY
>TRBJ2-3|TRBV5-1|-|10|-
ASSFTGDTQY
>TRBJ1-5|TRBV19|-|17|TRBD1
ASSIDTRRDRGSNQPQH
>TRBJ1-2|TRBV5-5|-|10|-
ASSSALYGYT
>TRBJ2-7|TRBV12-3/TRBV12-4|few|11|TRBD1
ASSWDRAYEQY
>TRBJ2-7|TRBV10-1|-|10|-
ASSESGHEQY
>TRBJ2-3|TRBV11-2|-|14|TRBD2
ASSLGGLAGTDTQY
>TRBJ2-5|TRBV5-1|-|13|TRBD2
ASSLTSGAKETQY
>TRBJ2-7|TRBV4-1|few|12|TRBD1
ASRQQGDLDEQY
>TRBJ2-2|TRBV9|-|13|TRBD1
ASSARTGRSGELF
>TRBJ1-4|TRBV5-1|-|13|TRBD1
ASSLGQARDEKLF
>TRBJ1-3|TRBV28|-|13|-
ASSFGVNSGNTIY
>TRBJ2-7|TRBV4-1|-|13|-
ASSQATTGLDEQY
>TRBJ2-5|TRBV3-1/TRBV3-2|-|14|TRBD2
ASSRGLAGGQETQY
>TRBJ2-5|TRBV27|-|13|TRBD2
ASSWEGRKRETQY
>TRBJ1-2|TRBV2|few|12|-
ASSEGGENYGYT
>TRBJ2-7|TRBV4-2|-|13|TRBD1
ASSPSLGQGAEQY
>TRBJ1-1|TRBV29-1|-|10|-
SVQGSYTEAF
>TRBJ1-4|TRBV6-5|-|13|TRBD1
ASRGTGALNEKLF
>TRBJ1-2|TRBV3-1/TRBV3-2|-|13|-
ASSQDRGGRYGYT
>TRBJ1-1|TRBV19|-|11|-
ASKGEGNTEAF
>TRBJ2-5|TRBV6-2/TRBV6-3|once|12|-
ASSYAFSGATQY
>TRBJ1-3|TRBV5-1|-|15|TRBD1
ASSLATGTDSGNTIY
>TRBJ2-7|TRBV19|few|11|-
ASSPLWAGEQY
>TRBJ2-4|TRBV28|once|12|-
ASTPDLAKNIQY
>TRBJ2-6|TRBV7-3|-|15|TRBD1
ASSPPQGTEGANVLT
>TRBJ2-3|TRBV6-5|-|10|-
ASSKATDTQY
>TRBJ1-1|TRBV30|-|10|-
AWSQANTEAF
>TRBJ2-2|TRBV7-9|-|11|-
ASSPTGFGELF
>TRBJ1-1|TRBV27|-|10|-
ASSSGFSEAF
>TRBJ2-5|TRBV2|-|14|-
ASSEVTSGGGETQY
>TRBJ2-6|TRBV9|-|13|-
ASSNQGSGANVLT
>TRBJ2-1|TRBV13|-|14|TRBD2
ASSPPPSGVYNEQF
>TRBJ1-5|TRBV6-1|many|14|-
ASSVNQLAGFLPQH
>TRBJ1-6|TRBV7-9|-|11|TRBD1
ASSGDRNSPLH
>TRBJ2-5|TRBV3-1/TRBV3-2|few|13|-
ASSQDLGGRETQY
>TRBJ1-6|TRBV27|-|14|TRBD1
ASSTRQGSGNSPLH
>TRBJ1-2|TRBV29-1|-|11|-
SVDKGRGYGYT
>TRBJ2-3|TRBV4-1|-|14|TRBD2
ASSQPVRGGKDTQY
>TRBJ2-5|TRBV27|-|11|TRBD2
ASSLSGEGTQY
>TRBJ1-2|TRBV4-1|-|14|TRBD1
ASSSGQGALLYGYT
>TRBJ1-1|TRBV6-1|-|11|-
ASSEALPGKAF